This record looks at one TCR beta chain sequence and its context. Other DNA sequences in the sample encode the same CDR3. These data belong to a study of blood T cell repertoires in COVID-19. Trimming removed 3 bases at V and 4 bases at J, with 9 bases between. The CDR3 length is 13 residues. Sequenced by immunoSEQ multiplex PCR; TCRdb stores in-frame clones only, minus some. The sample records hundreds of thousands of clones, more than 75% being singletons. Residents of 20 to 25 US areas, aged about 18 to 95 years, made up the participants. The TCR was taken from a man aged 18 to 35 who had recovered from COVID-19. The chain links TRBV12-3 or TRBV12-4 to TRBJ1-2; D is possibly TRBD1 (5 bases). The specimen sequenced was PBMCs or T cells enriched from blood (not recorded which). The CDR3 spells CASSFGRVYGYTF. CDR3 DNA: TGTGCCAGCAGTTTCGGCAGGGTCTATGGCTACACCTTC.